A single sample is the source of the 23 T cell receptor beta chains below, sequenced in a study of yellow fever vaccine responses in identical twins. One entry per CDR3 protein, called by TCRdb with MiXCR from the RT-PCR reads. This sample carries over a thousand distinct CDR3 sequences, 70% to 85% of them seen once, and the ten largest clones take 20% to 25%. The specimen comprised T cells from blood (PBMCs), unsorted or a sorted subset (not recorded which), sampled before or after yellow fever vaccination (not recorded which). These receptors were obtained from a female donor who received the yellow fever vaccine.

This clonotype was observed once. The chain is built from TRBV6-5 and TRBJ1-1; D unresolved. V lost 4 bases to trimming and J lost 5 bases, with 5 bases between them. In germline, CDR1 is MNHEY, CDR2 SVGAGI. The CDR3 sequence is 11 residues long. The DNA of the CDR3 is TGTGCCAGCAGTTGGGGAACTGAAGCTTTCTTT. It translates to CASSWGTEAFF.

The chain recombines TRBV4-1 with TRBJ1-6; maybe TRBD1 (5 bases). The germline V gene has CDR1 MGHRA and CDR2 YSYEKL. CDR3 length: 15 amino acids. The V gene lost 5 bases and the J gene lost 3 bases, with 11 bases spanning the gap. CDR3 protein: CASSFRQHYNSPLHF. CDR3 DNA sequence: TGCGCCAGCAGCTTTCGACAGCACTATAATTCACCCCTCCACTTT.

The chain employs TRBV20-1 and TRBJ2-1; TRBD1 or TRBD2 may be the D gene (6 bases each). The CDR3 is made up of 13 amino acids. Trimming took off 8 bases at V and 4 bases at J, with 15 bases between the two ends. The germline CDR1 and CDR2 sequences are DFQATT and SNEGSKA (reference sequence). The CDR3 region is CSLRGGTYNEQFF. The CDR3 region has the DNA TGCAGTCTTAGAGGGGGGACGTACAATGAGCAGTTCTTC.

J is TRBJ1-1 and V is TRBV15; D is unclear. Germline V gene sequence: CDR1 LNHNV, CDR2 YYDKDF (reference sequence). V was clipped by 6 bases and J by 5 bases, with 13 bases between them. The CDR3 runs to 13 residues. In nucleotides, the CDR3 is TGTGCCACCAGTGAAACGGACGGGACTGAAGCTTTCTTT. This translates into CATSETDGTEAFF. Variable domain in full (rest from reference TRBV15 and TRBJ1-1): DAMVIQNPRYQVTQFGKPVTLSCSQTLNHNVMYWYQQKSSQAPKLLFHYYDKDFNNEADTPDNFQSRRPNTSFCFLDIRSPGLGDTAMYLCATSETDGTEAFFGQGTRLTVV.

The genes are TRBV5-4 and TRBJ2-5; no reliable D call. The CDR3 loop spans 12 amino acids. The germline CDR1 and CDR2 sequences are SGHNT and YYREEE (reference sequence). Trimming took off 5 bases at V and 7 bases at J, with 12 bases between the two ends. In nucleotides, the CDR3 is TGTGCCAGCAGTTCCCGAGAGTTGACCCAGTACTTC. This sequence encodes CASSSRELTQYF.

This clonotype has only a few counts. V gene TRBV11-1 combines with J gene TRBJ2-5, with D uncertain. The V end lost 3 bases, the J end lost 0 bases, and 11 bases lay between the germline ends. Germline V gene lookup returns CDR1 SGHAT and CDR2 FQDESV (reference sequence). The CDR3 is made up of 15 amino acids. Written as DNA, the CDR3 is TGTGCCAGCAGCTTGATGTCCCGGTACCAAGAGACCCAGTACTTC. This codes for CASSLMSRYQETQYF. The full variable domain, rest sourced from reference TRBV11-1 and TRBJ2-5, is EAEVAQSPRYKITEKSQAVAFWCDPISGHATLYWYRQILGQGPELLVQFQDESVVDDSQLPKDRFSAERLKGVDSTLKIQPAELGDSAMYLCASSLMSRYQETQYFGPGTRLLVL.

This chain joins TRBV10-3 and TRBJ2-7, with TRBD2 as a possible D gene (5 bases). From germline, CDR1 is ENHRY and CDR2 SYGVKD. This CDR3 comprises 14 residues. The ends were cut back, 2 bases at V and 0 bases at J, with 8 bases in the middle. CDR3 DNA sequence: TGTGCCATCAGTGAGGAGGGCAGCTCCTACGAGCAGTACTTC. This sequence encodes CAISEEGSSYEQYF.

The chain joins TRBV10-3 to TRBJ1-3; no clear D. V gave up 4 bases and J gave up 0 bases, with 4 bases separating them. In germline, CDR1 is ENHRY, CDR2 SYGVKD. The CDR3 runs 13 residues. In DNA, the CDR3 is TGTGCCATCAGTGGCATCTCTGGAAACACCATATATTTT. Its translation: CAISGISGNTIYF.

This clonotype was picked up one time. The rearrangement links TRBV5-4 to TRBJ1-2, with 9 bases matching TRBD1. CDR3 length: 14 amino acids. CDR1 and CDR2 (germline): SGHNT, YYREEE (reference sequence). With 3 bases clipped from V and 3 bases from J, the junction kept 3 bases outside the gene matches. The CDR3, as DNA: TGTGCCAGCAGCTCCCGGGACAGGGACTATGGCTACACCTTC. Translation gives CASSSRDRDYGYTF.

This clonotype was seen just once. The chain combines TRBV10-3 with TRBJ1-1, with D hard to call. This CDR3 region has 13 residues. V dropped 6 bases and J dropped 10 bases, with 18 bases sitting between them. Germline V gene sequence: CDR1 ENHRY, CDR2 SYGVKD. The CDR3 DNA reads as TGTGCCATCAGCGCCAAAGCTCTAGGCGGAGCTTTCTTT. Amino acid sequence: CAISAKALGGAFF.

The table lists this clonotype with a few counts. This rearrangement joins TRBV2 to TRBJ2-1; D not resolved. This CDR3 spans 15 amino acids. V dropped 3 bases and J dropped 2 bases, with 11 bases sitting between them. Germline V gene sequence: CDR1 SNHLY, CDR2 FYNNEI. The CDR3 DNA reads TGTGCCAGCAGTGATAAGGAAGGGACCTACAATGAGCAGTTCTTC. Translating gives CASSDKEGTYNEQFF.

V and J are TRBV12-3 or TRBV12-4 and TRBJ2-3, with 8 bases matching TRBD2. The CDR3 is 15 amino acids. J was trimmed by 3 bases and V by 7 bases; bases with no gene match: 9. The CDR3 DNA sequence: TGTGCCAGCACCCCTGGGACTAGGTTAACAGATACGCAGTATTTT. Translation: CASTPGTRLTDTQYF.

The CDR3 here is CASSKTGGGHEQYF. The CDR3 DNA reads as TGTGCCAGCAGTAAGACAGGGGGCGGCCACGAGCAGTACTTC. This chain joins TRBV6-1 and TRBJ2-7, with TRBD1 matching 10 bases. V shed 5 bases, J shed 5 bases, and the junction held 6 bases outside the gene matches. Germline V gene data show CDR1 as MNHNS and CDR2 as SASEGT. The CDR3 length is 14 residues.

V gene TRBV13 combines with J gene TRBJ2-2, with no clear D. Germline CDR1 PRHDT, CDR2 FYEKMQ (reference sequence). There are 13 residues in the CDR3. Trimming took 7 bases from V and 12 from J, leaving 18 bases between them. In nucleotides, the CDR3 is TGTGCCAGCACCCCCGAACTCCTCCCGCAGCTGTTTTTT. It encodes CASTPELLPQLFF.

As DNA, the CDR3 is TGTGCCAGCAGTGGGACCCACGGTCAGCCCCAGCATTTT. Encoded protein: CASSGTHGQPQHF. The gene calls are TRBV2 and TRBJ1-5; D is ambiguous. V gave up 4 bases and J gave up 6 bases, with 10 bases separating them. The CDR3 contains 13 residues. Germline V CDR1 and CDR2: SNHLY, FYNNEI.

This clonotype is termed large. The chain employs TRBV4-1 and TRBJ1-2, with D tentatively TRBD1 (5 bases). This CDR3 has 15 amino acids. V was pared by 1 base and J by 4 bases, with 13 bases between. Germline loops: CDR1 MGHRA, CDR2 YSYEKL. The CDR3 region is CASSQVAGTSYGYTF. In DNA form, the CDR3 reads TGCGCCAGCAGCCAAGTGGCAGGGACCAGCTATGGCTACACCTTC.

The gene calls are TRBV4-1 and TRBJ2-7; D is uncertain. Germline loops: CDR1 MGHRA, CDR2 YSYEKL. V lost 5 bases to trimming and J lost 4 bases, with 12 bases between them. The CDR3 has 13 amino acids. The CDR3 reads CASSARAGYEQYF. The CDR3 nucleotides read TGCGCCAGCAGCGCGAGAGCAGGTTACGAGCAGTACTTC.

The J gene is TRBJ1-1, the V gene TRBV6-1, with D possibly matching TRBD1 (5 bases). V was clipped by 6 bases and J by 6 bases, with 14 bases between them. Per germline, CDR1 MNHNS and CDR2 SASEGT. The CDR3 totals 13 residues. CDR3 nucleotides: TGTGCCAGCAGGGTCGGGGCGCAAGCTGAAGCTTTCTTT. This encodes CASRVGAQAEAFF.

The genes are TRBV25-1 and TRBJ1-1; no clear D gene. V dropped 2 bases and J dropped 1 base, with 8 bases sitting between them. This CDR3 has 14 residues. Germline CDR1 is MGHDK and CDR2 is SYGVNS. CDR3 in DNA: TGTGCCAGCAGTGAACCACTTAGGAACACTGAAGCTTTCTTT. Its protein product is CASSEPLRNTEAFF.

The rearrangement uses TRBV10-1 and TRBJ2-7; D perhaps matches TRBD2 (6 bases). The CDR3 consists of 14 residues. Between the trimmed V and J ends, which lost 7 bases and 3 bases, there was a span of 16 bases. Germline V CDR1 and CDR2: WNHNN, SYGVQD (reference sequence). The CDR3 region has the DNA TGCGCCAGCACTAGCGTGAGCATAGACTACGAGCAGTACTTC. Protein: CASTSVSIDYEQYF.

The genes are TRBV6-2 or TRBV6-3 and TRBJ2-3; the match to TRBD1 covers 10 bases. Germline V lookup: CDR1 MNHEY, CDR2 SVGEGT. V shed 7 bases and J 4 bases; nucleotides not matched to a gene: 14. The CDR3 runs to 17 residues. CDR3 region: CASNEGRTGGDADTQYF. CDR3 coding DNA: TGTGCCAGCAACGAAGGTCGGACAGGGGGAGATGCAGATACGCAGTATTTT.

The rearrangement uses TRBV18 and TRBJ1-2; D gene uncertain. CDR3 length: 14 amino acids. Trimming took 2 bases from V and 0 from J, leaving 7 bases between them. Germline V gives CDR1 KGHSH, CDR2 LQKENI. CDR3 loop: CASSPGDSNYGYTF. The CDR3 nucleotides read TGTGCCAGCTCACCAGGAGATTCTAACTATGGCTACACCTTC.

The chain employs TRBV4-3 and TRBJ1-2; 9 nucleotides match TRBD1. Germline CDR1 and CDR2: LGHNA and YSLEER. The CDR3 runs 15 residues. Losses at the gene ends were 0 bases for V and 4 bases for J; bases not matched to a gene: 3. CDR3 in DNA: TGCGCCAGCAGCCAAGATCTGGGACAGGGCTATGGCTACACCTTC. Its translation is CASSQDLGQGYGYTF.